One sample yielded the 23 T cell receptor beta chains listed below, sequenced in a study of lymphopenia after photon versus proton radiotherapy. Clones were sequenced by immunoSEQ multiplex PCR, and TCRdb holds only the in-frame ones, with some missing. This repertoire shows about 8,300 clones, almost 90% found once; its top ten account for about a fifth. The sample here was peripheral blood, taken from a patient treated with photon-based radiotherapy. These receptor sequences come from a man at least 80 years old with cholangiocarcinoma.

The chain couples TRBV7-3 to TRBJ2-3; weak D call: TRBD1 (6 bases). CDR3 size: 14 residues. V was clipped by 5 bases and J by 0 bases, with 9 bases between them. The germline CDR1 and CDR2 sequences are SGHTA and FQGTGA. The CDR3 here is CASSPQGSTDTQYF. CDR3 in DNA: TGTGCCAGCAGCCCCCAGGGGAGCACAGATACGCAGTATTTT.

This chain joins TRBV7-2 and TRBJ1-1; no firm D call. Germline V CDR1 and CDR2: SGHTA, FQGNSA. The V gene lost 4 bases and the J gene lost 5 bases, with 14 bases spanning the gap. This CDR3 is built from 14 residues. The CDR3 is CASSSDGQETEAFF. The CDR3 DNA is TGTGCCAGCAGCTCGGACGGCCAGGAGACTGAAGCTTTCTTT.

The gene calls are TRBV2 and TRBJ1-3; D remains unclear. This CDR3 is built from 14 residues. The germline CDR1 and CDR2 sequences are SNHLY and FYNNEI. Trimming left V 2 bases short and J 4 bases short, with 9 bases between. Here the CDR3 reads CASSEQGLGNTIYF. CDR3 DNA: TGTGCCAGCAGTGAACAAGGGTTGGGAAACACCATATATTTT. Complete variable domain (other parts from reference TRBV2 and TRBJ1-3): EPEVTQTPSHQVTQMGQEVILRCVPISNHLYFYWYRQILGQKVEFLVSFYNNEISEKSEIFDDQFSVERPDGSNFTLKIRSTKLEDSAMYFCASSEQGLGNTIYFGEGSWLTVV.

This chain connects TRBV12-2 to TRBJ1-5; the table's D call, TRBD1, was not checked against the DNA. TRBV12-2 is designated a pseudogene. The CDR3 is 15 residues long. This CDR3 reads CASRRPGQKNQPQHF. CDR3 DNA sequence: TGTGCAAGTCGGCGACCGGGACAGAAGAATCAGCCCCAGCATTTT.

This chain joins TRBV6-1 and TRBJ1-1, with no clear D. The CDR3 sequence is 13 residues long. Trimming removed 7 bases from V and 3 bases from J, with 12 bases in between. The germline CDR1 and CDR2 sequences are MNHNS and SASEGT. CDR3 coding DNA: TGTGCCAGCATTCAACCAGGTTACACTGAAGCTTTCTTT. This gives the protein CASIQPGYTEAFF.

V gene TRBV9 combines with J gene TRBJ2-5; perhaps TRBD2 as D (5 bases). V was pared by 4 bases and J by 5 bases, with 15 bases between. CDR3 length equals 14 residues. CDR1 is SGDLS and CDR2 is YYNGEE in the germline V gene. The CDR3 here is CASSITSYSETQYF. The CDR3 DNA reads TGTGCCAGCAGCATCACTAGTTATTCGGAGACCCAGTACTTC.

The chain couples TRBV5-1 to TRBJ2-7; 11 nucleotides align to TRBD1. The length of the CDR3 is 14 residues. The V gene's germline CDR1 is SGHRS and CDR2 YFSETQ. After removal of 2 bases from V and 3 bases from J, the junction contained 1 base not matched to a gene. The CDR3 loop reads CASSLGTGGYEQYF. The CDR3 DNA follows: TGCGCCAGCAGCTTAGGGACAGGGGGCTACGAGCAGTACTTC. Supplemented by reference TRBV5-1 and TRBJ2-7, the full variable domain reads KAGVTQTPRYLIKTRGQQVTLSCSPISGHRSVSWYQQTPGQGLQFLFEYFSETQRNKGNFPGRFSGRQFSNSRSEMNVSTLELGDSALYLCASSLGTGGYEQYFGPGTRLTVT.

The V call is TRBV4-2, the J call TRBJ2-3; a possible D gene is TRBD2 (7 bases). CDR1 is LGHNA and CDR2 is YNFKEQ in the germline V gene. V lost 1 base and J 4 bases, leaving 15 bases between the germline ends. The CDR3 loop spans 16 amino acids. CDR3 sequence (DNA): TGTGCCAGCAGCCAAGTGGGGGAGGGGGGGCCAGATACGCAGTATTTT. This codes for CASSQVGEGGPDTQYF.

Only a few counts were recorded for this clone. The chain combines TRBV5-1 with TRBJ2-3; D uncertain. CDR1 and CDR2 (germline): SGHRS, YFSETQ. The CDR3 totals 11 residues. Trimming removed 4 bases from V and 2 bases from J, with 2 bases in between. The CDR3 region is CASSNTDTQYF. The CDR3 bases are TGCGCCAGCAGCAACACAGATACGCAGTATTTT.

The chain joins TRBV5-1 to TRBJ1-5; TRBD1 is a possible D gene (5 bases). The germline CDR1 and CDR2 sequences are SGHRS and YFSETQ. Trimming cost V 4 bases and J 2 bases, with 13 bases left between them. This CDR3 spans 15 amino acids. The CDR3 protein is CASSPGEGRNQPQHF. The CDR3 nucleotides are TGCGCCAGCAGCCCGGGCGAGGGGCGCAATCAGCCCCAGCATTTT.

Details on this clone: The same CDR3 is also encoded by other DNA sequences in this sample. This rearrangement joins TRBV2 to TRBJ1-2, with unresolved D. The CDR3 is 13 amino acids. From germline, CDR1 is SNHLY and CDR2 FYNNEI. Trimming stripped 4 bases from V and 5 bases from J, with 11 bases between. CDR3 in amino acids: CASSVQLRYGYTF. CDR3 coding DNA: TGTGCCAGCAGTGTCCAACTACGTTATGGCTACACCTTC.

This clone occurred a few times. The chain couples TRBV9 to TRBJ2-7, with TRBD2 as a possible D gene (6 bases). With 1 base removed from V and 6 bases from J, the gap between germline ends came to 17 bases. This CDR3 has 15 amino acids. Germline V lookup: CDR1 SGDLS, CDR2 YYNGEE. This chain's CDR3 is CASSVSRAGFGEQYF. CDR3 in DNA: TGTGCCAGCAGCGTATCCCGCGCGGGGTTTGGCGAGCAGTACTTC. The whole variable domain, remainder taken from reference TRBV9 and TRBJ2-7, is DSGVTQTPKHLITATGQRVTLRCSPRSGDLSVYWYQQSLDQGLQFLIQYYNGEERAKGNILERFSAQQFPDLHSELNLSSLELGDSALYFCASSVSRAGFGEQYFGPGTRLTVT.

This clone was found once. The chain joins TRBV11-2 to TRBJ2-7; D uncertain. CDR3 length: 14 amino acids. With 7 bases removed from V and 1 base from J, the gap between germline ends came to 14 bases. Germline V CDR1 and CDR2: SGHAT, FQNNGV. CDR3 residues: CASTPGGGSYEQYF. CDR3 bases: TGTGCCAGCACCCCTGGTGGCGGATCCTACGAGCAGTACTTC.

V and J are TRBV7-8 and TRBJ1-2; D unclear. This CDR3 comprises 15 residues. CDR1 is SGHVS, CDR2 FQNEAQ, per germline. Deletions cut 3 bases from V and 2 bases from J, with 13 bases between. The CDR3 spells CASSLDGQTNYGYTF. The CDR3 DNA reads as TGTGCCAGCAGCTTGGACGGGCAAACAAACTATGGCTACACCTTC.

V and J are TRBV6-5 and TRBJ2-1, with TRBD2 identical over 8 bases. V lost 5 bases, J lost 5 bases, and 8 bases stayed unmatched. The germline V gene has CDR1 MNHEY and CDR2 SVGAGI. This CDR3 is 15 amino acids long. This chain's CDR3 is CASSTPGLEDNEQFF. DNA of the CDR3: TGTGCCAGCAGTACCCCGGGACTAGAGGACAATGAGCAGTTCTTC.

This CDR3 is CASSLPTSGGKDEQFF. For the CDR3, the DNA is TGTGCCAGCAGCTTGCCCACTAGCGGGGGGAAGGATGAGCAGTTCTTC. V is TRBV5-4 and J is TRBJ2-1; TRBD2 matches 12 bases. The CDR3 contains 16 residues. Unmatched junction bases numbered 7, after V lost 1 base and J lost 8 bases. Germline assignment: CDR1 SGHNT and CDR2 YYREEE (reference sequence).

The chain recombines TRBV11-2 with TRBJ1-4; D uncertain. The CDR3 runs to 14 residues. Between the trimmed V and J ends, which lost 3 bases and 3 bases, there was a span of 8 bases. Germline loops: CDR1 SGHAT, CDR2 FQNNGV. DNA for the CDR3: TGTGCCAGCAGCTTCTCACGGGCTAATGAAAAACTGTTTTTT. It specifies CASSFSRANEKLFF. The full variable domain, its missing parts supplied by reference TRBV11-2 and TRBJ1-4, is EAGVAQSPRYKIIEKRQSVAFWCNPISGHATLYWYQQILGQGPKLLIQFQNNGVVDDSQLPKDRFSAERLKGVDSTLKIQPAKLEDSAVYLCASSFSRANEKLFFGSGTQLSVL.

The chain is built from TRBV7-3 and TRBJ1-3; no firm D call. The germline V gene encodes CDR1 SGHTA and CDR2 FQGTGA. Trimming removed 3 bases from V and 0 bases from J, with 12 bases in between. The CDR3 sequence is 16 residues long. CDR3 DNA sequence: TGTGCCAGCAGCTTCGGACCGATTACCTCTGGAAACACCATATATTTT. Translation: CASSFGPITSGNTIYF.

The chain couples TRBV27 to TRBJ1-1; D remains unclear. This CDR3 contains 15 residues. Germline V gives CDR1 MNHEY, CDR2 SMNVEV (reference sequence). Trimming left V 7 bases short and J 4 bases short, with 19 bases between. The CDR3 bases are TGTGCCAGCACCCCTCTAGGGCGGGGAACCACTGAAGCTTTCTTT. Encoded protein: CASTPLGRGTTEAFF.

The J gene is TRBJ2-5, the V gene TRBV2, with D possibly matching TRBD2 (6 bases). CDR3 length equals 12 residues. Germline V gene sequence: CDR1 SNHLY, CDR2 FYNNEI. Trimming shortened V by 7 bases and J by 7 bases, and 13 bases separated the two germline ends. CDR3 DNA: TGTGCCAGCACGGGGGACGAGGGGACCCAGTACTTC. Residues: CASTGDEGTQYF.

This clone was recorded only once. The chain carries TRBV7-6 and TRBJ2-5; TRBD1 agrees at 10 bases. The CDR3 length is 15 residues. CDR1 and CDR2 (germline): SGHVS, FNYEAQ. Unmatched junction bases numbered 7, after V lost 7 bases and J lost 2 bases. The CDR3 nucleotides are TGTGCCAGCACCTCAGACAGGGGGCGACAAGAGACCCAGTACTTC. Protein sequence: CASTSDRGRQETQYF.

The table lists this clone with a few counts. V and J are TRBV7-9 and TRBJ1-2; a weak D match, TRBD1 (6 bases). Per the germline V gene, CDR1 is SEHNR and CDR2 is FQNEAQ (reference sequence). The CDR3 consists of 15 residues. The V gene lost 5 bases and the J gene lost 4 bases, with 17 bases spanning the gap. DNA of the CDR3: TGTGCCAGCAGCACCTTGCGACAGGCGGGCTATGGCTACACCTTC. It is translated as CASSTLRQAGYGYTF. The whole variable domain, remainder taken from reference TRBV7-9 and TRBJ1-2, is DTGVSQNPRHKITKRGQNVTFRCDPISEHNRLYWYRQTLGQGPEFLTYFQNEAQLEKSRLLSDRFSAERPKGSFSTLEIQRTEQGDSAMYLCASSTLRQAGYGYTFGSGTRLTVV.

This sequence joins TRBV30 and TRBJ1-1; 7 bases agree with TRBD1. Germline lookup yields CDR1 GTSNPN and CDR2 SVGIG (reference sequence). CDR3 length equals 13 residues. Trimming at V came to 2 bases and at J to 6 bases, leaving 6 bases not matched to a gene. The CDR3 spells CAWSRGQGAEAFF. The CDR3 bases are TGTGCCTGGAGTCGGGGCCAGGGGGCTGAAGCTTTCTTT.